Below, one T cell receptor (beta chain) is given with its context. Its antigen remains unknown. This sample was taken from a study of graft-versus-host responses after intestinal transplantation. Study background: Transplants given to recipients were multivisceral, liver-intestinal, or isolated intestinal. Recipients across the board were started on anti-thymocyte globulin induction, then kept on tacrolimus and steroids for about three years. Regarding the study as a whole: Early post-transplant HvG declines were associated with peak circulating GvH clone levels. Recipient marrow held GvH clones, some first seen in ileum or blood.

Germline V CDR1 and CDR2: SGHTA, FQGNSA. The CDR3 loop spans 12 amino acids. The V end was cut by 2 bases, the J end by 12 bases, with 11 bases between. Sequencing used immunoSEQ multiplex PCR; TCRdb keeps in-frame clones, though not all of them. Here the sample spans some 27,000 clones, around 96% being singletons. The source of this sequence is a human patient who received an intestinal transplant, so some T cells may come from the graft donor. The chain combines TRBV7-2 with TRBJ2-1, with D possibly being TRBD2 (6 bases). The specimen comprised PBMCs, sampled more than 29 days after intestinal transplant. This chain's CDR3 is CASSLPAEGQFF. The CDR3 DNA reads TGTGCCAGCAGCTTACCGGCGGAGGGGCAGTTCTTC.